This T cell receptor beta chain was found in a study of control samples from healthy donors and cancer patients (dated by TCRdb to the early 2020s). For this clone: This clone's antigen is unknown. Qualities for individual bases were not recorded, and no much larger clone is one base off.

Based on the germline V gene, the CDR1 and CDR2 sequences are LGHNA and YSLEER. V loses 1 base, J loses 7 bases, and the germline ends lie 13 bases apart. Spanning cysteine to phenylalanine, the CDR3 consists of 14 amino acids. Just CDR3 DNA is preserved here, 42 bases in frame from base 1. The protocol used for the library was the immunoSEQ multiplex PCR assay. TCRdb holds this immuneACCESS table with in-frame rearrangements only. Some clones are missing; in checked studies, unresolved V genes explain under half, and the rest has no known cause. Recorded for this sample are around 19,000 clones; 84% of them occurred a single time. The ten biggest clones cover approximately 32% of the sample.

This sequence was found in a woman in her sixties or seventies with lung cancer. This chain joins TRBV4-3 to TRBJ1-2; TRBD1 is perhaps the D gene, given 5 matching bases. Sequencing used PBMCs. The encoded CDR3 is CASSQVSGDGGYTF. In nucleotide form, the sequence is TGCGCCAGCAGCCAAGTTTCGGGGGACGGTGGCTACACCTTC.